The next 16 T cell receptor beta chains were all read from a single sample in a study of T cells in localized non-small cell lung cancer. Clones were read by immunoSEQ multiplex PCR, and TCRdb kept only the in-frame ones, dropping some. Seen here are approximately 49,000 clones, roughly 77% observed once, and the top ten hold around 16%. Specimen: peripheral blood, collected before any cancer treatment. The receptors here all came from a man aged 40-75 years with stage I squamous cell lung carcinoma.

This clone has more than one count but fewer than ten. This chain uses TRBV5-1 with TRBJ1-6; D is uncertain. Germline assignment: CDR1 SGHRS and CDR2 YFSETQ. The CDR3 spans 14 residues. The ends were cut back, 1 base at V and 7 bases at J, with 9 bases in the middle. Here the CDR3 reads CASSLQQPNSPLHF. CDR3 DNA sequence: TGCGCCAGCAGCTTGCAACAGCCCAATTCACCCCTCCACTTT.

The chain recombines TRBV2 with TRBJ1-5, with D tentatively TRBD1 (6 bases). Germline values: CDR1 SNHLY, CDR2 FYNNEI. The CDR3 extends over 15 amino acids. Between the trimmed V and J ends, which lost 7 bases and 0 bases, there was a span of 13 bases. The CDR3 DNA is TGTGCCAGCACCGCGGACAGAAATAGCAATCAGCCCCAGCATTTT. Residues: CASTADRNSNQPQHF.

This chain links TRBV4-2 with TRBJ1-2, with D possibly matching TRBD1 (6 bases). Trimming removed 3 bases from V and 4 bases from J, with 12 bases in between. Germline loops: CDR1 LGHNA, CDR2 YNFKEQ. The CDR3 runs 14 residues. Here the CDR3 DNA reads TGTGCCAGCAGCCACCTCGAAGGGGGCTATGGCTACACCTTC. It yields the protein CASSHLEGGYGYTF.

This clone has just a few counts. V usage is TRBV6-5 and J usage is TRBJ2-3; 9 nucleotides match TRBD2. Per the germline V gene, CDR1 is MNHEY and CDR2 is SVGAGI. J lost 4 bases, V lost 6 bases, and 8 bases had no gene match. The CDR3 extends over 15 amino acids. The CDR3 spells CASSPAGGLSDTQYF. The CDR3 nucleotides are TGTGCCAGCAGCCCCGCGGGGGGGCTCTCAGATACGCAGTATTTT.

CDR3 DNA sequence: TGTGCCTGGAGTTTAGCGGGGGGCGGCGCCTCCTACAATGAGCAGTTCTTC. As protein: CAWSLAGGGASYNEQFF. The gene calls are TRBV30 and TRBJ2-1, with 10 bases identical to TRBD2. The CDR3 sequence is 17 residues long. V was pared by 2 bases and J by 0 bases, with 7 bases of the junction left unmatched. Per the germline V gene, CDR1 is GTSNPN and CDR2 is SVGIG (reference sequence).

The CDR3 loop is CASSFAIRRGNNYGYTF. CDR3 nucleotide sequence: TGTGCCAGCAGCTTTGCAATACGACGGGGGAACAACTATGGCTACACCTTC. This sequence joins TRBV5-4 and TRBJ1-2; a possible D gene is TRBD1 (5 bases). The CDR3 contains 17 residues. Germline-derived CDR1 and CDR2 are SGHNT and YYREEE (reference sequence). V shed 2 bases and J shed 2 bases, with 19 bases lying between them. The full variable domain, its missing parts supplied by reference TRBV5-4 and TRBJ1-2, is ETGVTQSPTHLIKTRGQQVTLRCSSQSGHNTVSWYQQALGQGPQFIFQYYREEENGRGNFPPRFSGLQFPNYSSELNVNALELDDSALYLCASSFAIRRGNNYGYTFGSGTRLTVV.

V is TRBV10-3 and J is TRBJ1-2; tentatively, D is TRBD1 (5 bases). The V end was cut by 3 bases, the J end by 4 bases, with 24 bases between. Germline CDR1 is ENHRY and CDR2 is SYGVKD. The CDR3 has 18 amino acids. CDR3 in amino acids: CAISESGFRQPIRYGYTF. DNA for the CDR3: TGTGCCATCAGTGAAAGTGGATTTCGACAGCCGATTCGCTATGGCTACACCTTC.

This clone came up a few times. The chain carries TRBV19 and TRBJ1-3; no definite D call. Trimming took off 5 bases at V and 0 bases at J, with 8 bases between the two ends. The CDR3 runs to 14 residues. Germline CDR1 LNHDA, CDR2 SQIVND (reference sequence). This CDR3 is CASSDGSSGNTIYF. CDR3 nucleotides: TGTGCCAGTAGTGACGGCAGCTCTGGAAACACCATATATTTT.

The count of this clone is one. The chain recombines TRBV28 with TRBJ1-6, with a weak D call TRBD1 (6 bases). The CDR3 is 15 amino acids. CDR1 is MDHEN, CDR2 SYDVKM, per germline. V was shortened by 7 bases and J by 7 bases, with 17 bases between the two germline ends. The CDR3 loop is CASMGWGQGNSPLHF. In DNA form, the CDR3 reads TGTGCCAGCATGGGGTGGGGGCAGGGGAATTCACCCCTCCACTTT.

The chain links TRBV28 to TRBJ2-1; D remains unclear. The CDR3 runs to 11 residues. Germline-derived CDR1 and CDR2 are MDHEN and SYDVKM. V shed 6 bases and J shed 6 bases, with 6 bases lying between them. CDR3 coding DNA: TGTGCCAGCAGATTGGTCAATGAGCAGTTCTTC. Protein product: CASRLVNEQFF.

This clone was seen only a few times. V gene TRBV7-9 combines with J gene TRBJ1-1; D is ambiguous. The CDR3 extends over 13 amino acids. CDR1 is SEHNR and CDR2 is FQNEAQ in the germline V gene (reference sequence). Trimming shortened V by 5 bases and J by 1 base, and 8 bases separated the two germline ends. CDR3 protein: CASSPTENTEAFF. The CDR3 nucleotides read TGTGCCAGCAGCCCCACGGAGAACACTGAAGCTTTCTTT.

The chain couples TRBV7-6 to TRBJ2-3, with TRBD1 identical over 10 bases. Germline CDR1 reads SGHVS; CDR2 reads FNYEAQ. CDR3 size: 16 residues. V lost 4 bases to trimming and J lost 2 bases; unmatched junction nucleotides: 6. The CDR3 bases are TGTGCCAGCAGCTCTTTGGGACAGGGGATCACAGATACGCAGTATTTT. It codes for CASSSLGQGITDTQYF.

The sample holds a few counts of this clone. The rearrangement links TRBV9 to TRBJ2-1; TRBD2 might be the D (6 bases). Trimming cost V 3 bases and J 5 bases, with 18 bases left between them. The CDR3 has 16 amino acids. Germline CDR1 SGDLS, CDR2 YYNGEE. The CDR3 DNA follows: TGTGCCAGCAGCGCCAGCGGGCGGGCGGGACACAATGAGCAGTTCTTC. This encodes CASSASGRAGHNEQFF.

V gene TRBV30 combines with J gene TRBJ1-6; possibly TRBD1 for D (6 bases). Trimming took off 3 bases at V and 10 bases at J, with 25 bases between the two ends. Germline V gives CDR1 GTSNPN, CDR2 SVGIG (reference sequence). This CDR3 region has 17 residues. The CDR3 here is CAWSREKLTGLGSPLHF. In nucleotides, the CDR3 is TGTGCCTGGAGCCGGGAGAAACTTACAGGGTTGGGGTCACCCCTCCACTTT.

The J gene is TRBJ1-5, the V gene TRBV2; a weak D match, TRBD1 (6 bases). Trimming took 6 bases from V and 2 from J, leaving 14 bases between them. The CDR3 has 15 residues. Germline CDR1 SNHLY, CDR2 FYNNEI. The CDR3 protein is CASRVGGGRNQPQHF. The CDR3 coding sequence is TGTGCCAGCAGGGTCGGAGGGGGGCGCAATCAGCCCCAGCATTTT.

This clone was counted a few times. The chain uses TRBV4-3 and TRBJ2-1, with 9 bases fitting TRBD1. The CDR3 has 16 residues. The V gene's germline CDR1 is LGHNA and CDR2 YSLEER. V lost 4 bases, J lost 2 bases, and 6 bases stayed unmatched. As DNA, the CDR3 is TGCGCCAGCAGCCTTTTGGGACAGGGCGCCTACAATGAGCAGTTCTTC. This encodes CASSLLGQGAYNEQFF.